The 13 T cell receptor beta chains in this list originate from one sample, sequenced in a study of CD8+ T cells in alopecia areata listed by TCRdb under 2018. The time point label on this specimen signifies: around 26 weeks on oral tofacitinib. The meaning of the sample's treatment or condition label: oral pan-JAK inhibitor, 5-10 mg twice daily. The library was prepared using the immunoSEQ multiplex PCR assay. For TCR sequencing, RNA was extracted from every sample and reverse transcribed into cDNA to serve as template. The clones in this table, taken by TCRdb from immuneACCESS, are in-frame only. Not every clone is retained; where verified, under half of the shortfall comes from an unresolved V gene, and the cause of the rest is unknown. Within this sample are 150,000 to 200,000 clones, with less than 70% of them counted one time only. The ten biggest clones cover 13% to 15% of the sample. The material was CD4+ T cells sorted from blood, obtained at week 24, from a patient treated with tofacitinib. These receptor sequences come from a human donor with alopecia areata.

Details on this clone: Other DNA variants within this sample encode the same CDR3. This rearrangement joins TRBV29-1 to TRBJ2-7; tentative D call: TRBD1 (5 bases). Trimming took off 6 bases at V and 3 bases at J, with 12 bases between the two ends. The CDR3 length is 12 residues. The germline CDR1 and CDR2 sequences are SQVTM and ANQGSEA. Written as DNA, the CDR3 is TGCAGCGTCGGCCGCCAGGGCTACGAGCAGTACTTC. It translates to CSVGRQGYEQYF.

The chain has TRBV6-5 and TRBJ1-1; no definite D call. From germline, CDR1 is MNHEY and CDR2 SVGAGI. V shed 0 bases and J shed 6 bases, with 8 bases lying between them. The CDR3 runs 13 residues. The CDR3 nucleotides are TGTGCCAGCAGTTACTCAGATTGGGCTGAAGCTTTCTTT. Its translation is CASSYSDWAEAFF.

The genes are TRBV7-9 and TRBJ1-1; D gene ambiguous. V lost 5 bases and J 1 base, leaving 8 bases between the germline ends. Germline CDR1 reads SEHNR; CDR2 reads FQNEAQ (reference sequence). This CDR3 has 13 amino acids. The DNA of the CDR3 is TGTGCCAGCAGCGGGGAATGGAACACTGAAGCTTTCTTT. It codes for CASSGEWNTEAFF.

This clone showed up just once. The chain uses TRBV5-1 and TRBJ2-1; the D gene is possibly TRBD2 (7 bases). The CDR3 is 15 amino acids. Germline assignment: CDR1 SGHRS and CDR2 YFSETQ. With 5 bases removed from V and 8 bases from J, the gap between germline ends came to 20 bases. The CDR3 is CASSRGGGLGDEQFF. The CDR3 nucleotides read TGCGCCAGCAGTAGAGGCGGGGGCCTGGGAGATGAGCAGTTCTTC.

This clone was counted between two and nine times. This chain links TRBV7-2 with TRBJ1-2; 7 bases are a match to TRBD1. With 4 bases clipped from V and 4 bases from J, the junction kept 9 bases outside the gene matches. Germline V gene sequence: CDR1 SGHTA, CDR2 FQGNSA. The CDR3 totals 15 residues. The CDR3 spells CASSSDWTGSYGYTF. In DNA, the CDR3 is TGTGCCAGCAGCTCTGATTGGACAGGATCCTATGGCTACACCTTC.

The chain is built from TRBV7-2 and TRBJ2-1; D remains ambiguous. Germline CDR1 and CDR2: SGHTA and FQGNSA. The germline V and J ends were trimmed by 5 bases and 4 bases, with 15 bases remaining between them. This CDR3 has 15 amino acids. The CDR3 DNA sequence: TGTGCCAGCAGCAGAGAGAAAGGAGTATACAATGAGCAGTTCTTC. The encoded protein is CASSREKGVYNEQFF.

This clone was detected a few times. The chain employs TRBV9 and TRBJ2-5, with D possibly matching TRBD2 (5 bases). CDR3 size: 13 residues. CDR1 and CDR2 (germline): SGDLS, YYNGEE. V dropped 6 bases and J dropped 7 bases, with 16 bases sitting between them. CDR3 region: CASTGGGSGTQYF. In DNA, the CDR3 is TGTGCCAGCACCGGAGGAGGATCTGGGACCCAGTACTTC. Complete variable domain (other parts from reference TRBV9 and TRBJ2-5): DSGVTQTPKHLITATGQRVTLRCSPRSGDLSVYWYQQSLDQGLQFLIQYYNGEERAKGNILERFSAQQFPDLHSELNLSSLELGDSALYFCASTGGGSGTQYFGPGTRLLVL.

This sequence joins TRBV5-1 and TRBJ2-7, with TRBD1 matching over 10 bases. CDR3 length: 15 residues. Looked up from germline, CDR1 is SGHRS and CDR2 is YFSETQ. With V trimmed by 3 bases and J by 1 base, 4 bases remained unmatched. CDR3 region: CASSSGQGGSYEQYF. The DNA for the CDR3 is TGCGCCAGCAGCTCCGGACAGGGGGGATCCTACGAGCAGTACTTC.

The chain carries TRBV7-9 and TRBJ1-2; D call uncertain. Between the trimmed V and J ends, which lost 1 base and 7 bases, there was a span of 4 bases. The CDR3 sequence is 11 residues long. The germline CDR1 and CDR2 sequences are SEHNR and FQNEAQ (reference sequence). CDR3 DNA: TGTGCCAGCAGCTTAGAGTCTGGCTACACCTTC. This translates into CASSLESGYTF.

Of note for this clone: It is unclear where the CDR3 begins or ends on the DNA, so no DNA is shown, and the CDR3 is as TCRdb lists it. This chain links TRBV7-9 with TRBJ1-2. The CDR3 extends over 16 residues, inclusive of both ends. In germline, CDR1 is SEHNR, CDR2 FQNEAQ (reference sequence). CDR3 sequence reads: CASSFLSGQGRYGYTF.

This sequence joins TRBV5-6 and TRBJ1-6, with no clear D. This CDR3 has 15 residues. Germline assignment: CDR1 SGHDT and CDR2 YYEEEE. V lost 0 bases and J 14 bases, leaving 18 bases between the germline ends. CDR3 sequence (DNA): TGTGCCAGCAGCTTGGGTCCGGGAGTCGGGATCACCCTCCACTTT. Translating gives CASSLGPGVGITLHF. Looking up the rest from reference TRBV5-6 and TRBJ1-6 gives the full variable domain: DAGVTQSPTHLIKTRGQQVTLRCSPKSGHDTVSWYQQALGQGPQFIFQYYEEEERQRGNFPDRFSGHQFPNYSSELNVNALLLGDSALYLCASSLGPGVGITLHFGNGTRLTVT.

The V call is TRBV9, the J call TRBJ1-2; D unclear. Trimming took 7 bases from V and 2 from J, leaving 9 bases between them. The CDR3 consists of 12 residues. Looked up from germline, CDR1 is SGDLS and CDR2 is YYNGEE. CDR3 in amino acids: CASQDGNYGYTF. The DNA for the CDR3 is TGTGCCAGCCAGGACGGAAACTATGGCTACACCTTC.

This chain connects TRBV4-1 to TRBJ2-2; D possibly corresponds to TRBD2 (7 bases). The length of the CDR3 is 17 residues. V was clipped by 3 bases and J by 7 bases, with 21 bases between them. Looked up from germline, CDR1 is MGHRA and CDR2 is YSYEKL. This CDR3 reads CASSQAVSAGEGGELFF. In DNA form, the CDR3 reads TGCGCCAGCAGCCAGGCCGTTTCGGCAGGGGAGGGCGGGGAGCTGTTTTTT.